The present entry profiles one T cell receptor beta chain with its context. This specimen belongs to a study of cytotoxic CD8 clonotypes in ibrutinib-treated CLL. The CDR3 is 12 amino acids. Trimming shortened V by 4 bases and J by 1 base, and 8 bases separated the two germline ends. CDR1 SQVTM and CDR2 ANQGSEA come from the germline V gene. Using immunoSEQ multiplex PCR, the repertoire was profiled, and TCRdb retains in-frame clones only, with some absent. This sample has 200,000 to 250,000 clones; roughly 74% occur once, and the top ten carry approximately 15%. Sequenced here: PBMCs, sampled after 24 months of ibrutinib treatment. The V and J genes are TRBV29-1 and TRBJ2-7; weak D call: TRBD2 (5 bases). This clonotype originated in a human donor with chronic lymphocytic leukemia. The CDR3 is CSVARESYEQYF. The CDR3 nucleotides are TGCAGCGTTGCGAGGGAATCCTACGAGCAGTACTTC.